Listed below are T cell receptor beta chains from one sample, sequenced in a study of cytomegalovirus exposure and HLA in healthy donors. The method was immunoSEQ multiplex PCR; TCRdb's version includes in-frame clones alone and lacks a portion of them. This sample has some 120,000 clones, with roughly four fifths found just once. Specimen: PBMCs. Receptors originate from a man in his fifties or sixties in good health and CMV-seronegative. Each CDR3 is given with its conserved first and last residue. Fields, in order: clone size, V gene, J gene, D gene, CDR3 DNA, CDR3 protein. A D gene is named only where the DNA matches it firmly. Some rows have no size entry. The others give once, few or many, or a class for an expanded clone.

clone size: .
V gene: TRBV2
J gene: TRBJ1-5
D gene: .
CDR3 DNA: TGTGCCAGCGCCGGGACAAATCAGCCCCAGCATTTT
CDR3 protein: CASAGTNQPQHF

clone size: .
V gene: TRBV11-2
J gene: TRBJ2-1
D gene: .
CDR3 DNA: TGTGCCAGCAGCTTAGATTTGAGACTTTCTACTCCTGAGCAGTTCTTC
CDR3 protein: CASSLDLRLSTPEQFF

clone size: .
V gene: TRBV11-2
J gene: TRBJ2-3
D gene: TRBD2
CDR3 DNA: TGTGCCAGCAGCTTTAGCGGGGGGACAGATACGCAGTATTTT
CDR3 protein: CASSFSGGTDTQYF

clone size: .
V gene: TRBV7-8
J gene: TRBJ1-1
D gene: .
CDR3 DNA: TGTGCCAGCAGCCTCGGACAGAACACTGAAGCTTTCTTT
CDR3 protein: CASSLGQNTEAFF

clone size: .
V gene: TRBV5-1
J gene: TRBJ2-1
D gene: TRBD2
CDR3 DNA: TGCGCCAGCAGCTTGGGTCGGGGGGACCAAGAGCAGTTCTTC
CDR3 protein: CASSLGRGDQEQFF

clone size: .
V gene: TRBV4-1
J gene: TRBJ1-2
D gene: .
CDR3 DNA: TGCGCCAGCAGCCAGGGGGGTGCAGGGCTAGACCAGGGCTACACCTTC
CDR3 protein: CASSQGGAGLDQGYTF

clone size: .
V gene: TRBV28
J gene: TRBJ1-3
D gene: TRBD1
CDR3 DNA: TGTGCCAGCAGTTTTGGGACAGCCGGAAACACCGTATATTTT
CDR3 protein: CASSFGTAGNTVYF

clone size: .
V gene: TRBV9
J gene: TRBJ1-1
D gene: .
CDR3 DNA: TGCGCCAGCAGCCCCGCACCCTCGGGAATGGCTTTCTTT
CDR3 protein: CASSPAPSGMAFF

clone size: few
V gene: TRBV18
J gene: TRBJ2-7
D gene: .
CDR3 DNA: TGTGCCAGCTCACCAGCGGGGTCCTACGAGCAGTACTTC
CDR3 protein: CASSPAGSYEQYF

clone size: .
V gene: TRBV7-2
J gene: TRBJ2-1
D gene: .
CDR3 DNA: TGTGCCAGCAGCCTATACAGTCGGGGGTTGGTCAATGAGCAGTTCTTC
CDR3 protein: CASSLYSRGLVNEQFF

clone size: .
V gene: TRBV18
J gene: TRBJ1-4
D gene: .
CDR3 DNA: TGTGCCAGCTCACCATCGAGGACAGCTAATGAAAAACTGTTTTTT
CDR3 protein: CASSPSRTANEKLFF

clone size: .
V gene: TRBV7-2
J gene: TRBJ1-1
D gene: TRBD1
CDR3 DNA: TGTGCCAGCAGCTCCCCAGGGGGGATTGAAGCTTTCTTT
CDR3 protein: CASSSPGGIEAFF

clone size: .
V gene: TRBV6-1
J gene: TRBJ2-1
D gene: TRBD2
CDR3 DNA: TGTGCCAGCAGTGAGGCGGGGGGGCGGTATGAGCAGTTCTTC
CDR3 protein: CASSEAGGRYEQFF

clone size: .
V gene: TRBV5-1
J gene: TRBJ2-3
D gene: TRBD1
CDR3 DNA: TGCGCCAGCAGCTTGATGGGACAGGGGTTGGATACGCAGTATTTT
CDR3 protein: CASSLMGQGLDTQYF

clone size: .
V gene: TRBV6-6
J gene: TRBJ1-5
D gene: .
CDR3 DNA: TGTGCCAGCAGTTATACTGGTGTAGGCAATCAGCCCCAGCATTTT
CDR3 protein: CASSYTGVGNQPQHF

clone size: .
V gene: TRBV30
J gene: TRBJ1-1
D gene: TRBD1
CDR3 DNA: TGTGCCTGGGGGTTCAGACCGGGACAGGGGACTGAAGCTTTCTTT
CDR3 protein: CAWGFRPGQGTEAFF

clone size: .
V gene: TRBV7-9
J gene: TRBJ1-3
D gene: TRBD1
CDR3 DNA: TGTGCCAGCAGCTTAAGTGGAAGGACAGGGATTGGAAACACCATATATTTT
CDR3 protein: CASSLSGRTGIGNTIYF

clone size: .
V gene: TRBV9
J gene: TRBJ2-2
D gene: .
CDR3 DNA: TGTGCCAGCAGCATAAGAGGGCCCACCGGGGAGCTGTTTTTT
CDR3 protein: CASSIRGPTGELFF

clone size: once
V gene: TRBV10-1
J gene: TRBJ1-1
D gene: .
CDR3 DNA: TGCGCCAGCCCCCTCGTAGCAGGGCCCATGAACACTGAAGCTTTCTTT
CDR3 protein: CASPLVAGPMNTEAFF

clone size: .
V gene: TRBV4-2
J gene: TRBJ2-7
D gene: .
CDR3 DNA: TGTGCCAGCAGCCTTTTTGGTAGCTCCTACGAGCAGTACTTC
CDR3 protein: CASSLFGSSYEQYF

clone size: .
V gene: TRBV7-9
J gene: TRBJ2-3
D gene: .
CDR3 DNA: TGTGCCAGCAGTTCTCTAGGACAGGCGGAGGGTACGCAGTATTTT
CDR3 protein: CASSSLGQAEGTQYF

clone size: once
V gene: TRBV27
J gene: TRBJ1-4
D gene: .
CDR3 DNA: TGTGCCAGCAGTCTACTCCTGGATGAAAAACTGTTTTTT
CDR3 protein: CASSLLLDEKLFF

clone size: .
V gene: TRBV2
J gene: TRBJ2-1
D gene: TRBD2
CDR3 DNA: TGTGCCAGCAGACGGACTAGCGGCGAGCAGTTCTTC
CDR3 protein: CASRRTSGEQFF

clone size: .
V gene: TRBV14
J gene: TRBJ2-7
D gene: TRBD2
CDR3 DNA: TGTGCCAGCAGCCAAGCGGGGGGGTTTTCCTACGAGCAGTACTTC
CDR3 protein: CASSQAGGFSYEQYF

clone size: .
V gene: TRBV5-1
J gene: TRBJ2-3
D gene: .
CDR3 DNA: TGCGCCAGCAGCTGGAGGACTGAGAGCACAGATACGCAGTATTTT
CDR3 protein: CASSWRTESTDTQYF

clone size: .
V gene: TRBV5-4
J gene: TRBJ2-4
D gene: TRBD2
CDR3 DNA: TGTGCCAGCAGCTTAGGCGGGGGGGAGAAAAACATTCAGTACTTC
CDR3 protein: CASSLGGGEKNIQYF

clone size: .
V gene: TRBV5-4
J gene: TRBJ1-2
D gene: .
CDR3 DNA: TGTGCCAGCAGAGCCTTTGATGGCTACACCTTC
CDR3 protein: CASRAFDGYTF

clone size: .
V gene: TRBV7-2
J gene: TRBJ1-2
D gene: TRBD1
CDR3 DNA: TGTGCCAGCAGCTTAGCCGGACAGGGGGGCTATGGCTACACCTTC
CDR3 protein: CASSLAGQGGYGYTF

clone size: .
V gene: TRBV2
J gene: TRBJ2-2
D gene: .
CDR3 DNA: TGTGCCAGCAGTGAACGGGCAGGGCCCACCGGGGAGCTGTTTTTT
CDR3 protein: CASSERAGPTGELFF